This TCR beta chain was recovered during a study of shared clonotypes between healthy human individuals. Here immunoSEQ multiplex PCR was the method, and the copy in TCRdb shows in-frame clones only, minus some. There are about 2.4 million clones in the sample; approximately 93% occur only once, and 0.36% lies in the top ten. Trimming at V came to 7 bases and at J to 4 bases, leaving 11 bases not matched to a gene. CDR1 and CDR2 from the germline V gene are SGHTA and FQGNSA. This CDR3 is built from 16 residues. J is TRBJ1-5 and V is TRBV7-2; the match to TRBD1 covers 9 bases. Material for sequencing was naive CD4+ T cells from PBMCs. Regarding subset: CD45RA+ positively selected. The TCR was taken from a man aged 18-30 years in good health. Some clones in this sample may be carry-over from other donors' samples. Here the CDR3 reads CASTPEGQGVNQPQHF. In nucleotides, the CDR3 is TGTGCCAGCACCCCTGAGGGACAGGGCGTAAATCAGCCCCAGCATTTT.